These 8 T cell receptor beta chains were all obtained from the same sample, sequenced in a study of OX40 agonist ivuxolimab in advanced cancers. Only in-frame clones appear in the TCRdb table, and some are missing; sequencing was by immunoSEQ multiplex PCR. The table includes more than 80,000 clones, roughly 89% detected once. This sample comprised CD4+ or CD8+ T cells sorted from blood, obtained in a trial of the OX40 agonist ivuxolimab. These receptor sequences come from an adult with an advanced solid tumor such as melanoma, head and neck, liver or kidney cancer.

V gene TRBV19 combines with J gene TRBJ2-3; D is perhaps TRBD1 (5 bases). The CDR3 extends over 15 amino acids. Trimming shortened V by 2 bases and J by 0 bases, and 9 bases separated the two germline ends. Germline CDR1 and CDR2: LNHDA and SQIVND (reference sequence). The CDR3 region has the DNA TGTGCCAGTAGTATACAGGGAACGAGCACAGATACGCAGTATTTT. It is translated as CASSIQGTSTDTQYF.

This chain connects TRBV2 to TRBJ2-4; the match to TRBD2 covers 7 bases. Germline CDR1 and CDR2: SNHLY and FYNNEI. V shed 4 bases, J shed 7 bases, and the junction held 13 bases outside the gene matches. The CDR3 is 16 residues long. The CDR3 spells CASSVGYASGRNIQYF. CDR3 coding DNA: TGTGCCAGCAGTGTGGGGTATGCTAGCGGAAGGAACATTCAGTACTTC.

V is TRBV2 and J is TRBJ2-5; 8 positions agree with TRBD2. V lost 2 bases, J lost 2 bases, and 4 bases stayed unmatched. Germline loops: CDR1 SNHLY, CDR2 FYNNEI. CDR3 length: 15 residues. This CDR3 is CASSEKRGPQETQYF. The CDR3 bases are TGTGCCAGCAGTGAAAAGCGGGGGCCTCAAGAGACCCAGTACTTC.

On this clone: A read error may be the cause here, since a much bigger clone is one base away. The rearrangement links TRBV5-6 to TRBJ1-2; 7 bases align to TRBD1. This CDR3 contains 13 residues. Per the germline V gene, CDR1 is SGHDT and CDR2 is YYEEEE. V was pared by 4 bases and J by 5 bases, with 5 bases of the junction left unmatched. For the CDR3, the DNA is TGTGCCAGCAGCCTGGGACAGAATTATGGCTACACCTTC. Amino acid sequence: CASSLGQNYGYTF.

This clone was seen more than once but under ten times. This chain links TRBV29-1 with TRBJ2-7; D gene uncertain. The CDR3 totals 12 residues. V dropped 4 bases and J dropped 2 bases, with 9 bases sitting between them. Germline V gene lookup returns CDR1 SQVTM and CDR2 ANQGSEA. Here the CDR3 DNA reads TGCAGCGTTGTGTTGGGAACCTACGAGCAGTACTTC. This gives the protein CSVVLGTYEQYF.

This clone was seen just once. V gene TRBV6-5 combines with J gene TRBJ1-1; a weak D match, TRBD1 (5 bases). The CDR3 consists of 14 residues. V was trimmed by 5 bases and J by 4 bases, leaving 14 bases between them. Germline-derived CDR1 and CDR2 are MNHEY and SVGAGI. The CDR3: CASSRLGDVTEAFF. CDR3 in DNA: TGTGCCAGCAGTCGCCTAGGGGATGTCACTGAAGCTTTCTTT.

V gene TRBV7-6 combines with J gene TRBJ2-7, with 9 bases matching TRBD2. The CDR3 has 16 residues. The germline CDR1 and CDR2 sequences are SGHVS and FNYEAQ. V gave up 5 bases and J gave up 2 bases; unmatched junction bases: 10. CDR3: CASSPFNSGGAYEQYF. The CDR3 bases are TGTGCCAGCAGCCCCTTCAATAGCGGGGGCGCCTACGAGCAGTACTTC.

V usage is TRBV6-5 and J usage is TRBJ1-4; unclear D gene. There are 13 residues in the CDR3. V lost 2 bases and J 8 bases, leaving 9 bases between the germline ends. Germline CDR1 is MNHEY and CDR2 is SVGAGI. CDR3 in DNA: TGTGCCAGCAGTTACAGCGGTGGAGAAAAACTGTTTTTT. Protein product: CASSYSGGEKLFF.